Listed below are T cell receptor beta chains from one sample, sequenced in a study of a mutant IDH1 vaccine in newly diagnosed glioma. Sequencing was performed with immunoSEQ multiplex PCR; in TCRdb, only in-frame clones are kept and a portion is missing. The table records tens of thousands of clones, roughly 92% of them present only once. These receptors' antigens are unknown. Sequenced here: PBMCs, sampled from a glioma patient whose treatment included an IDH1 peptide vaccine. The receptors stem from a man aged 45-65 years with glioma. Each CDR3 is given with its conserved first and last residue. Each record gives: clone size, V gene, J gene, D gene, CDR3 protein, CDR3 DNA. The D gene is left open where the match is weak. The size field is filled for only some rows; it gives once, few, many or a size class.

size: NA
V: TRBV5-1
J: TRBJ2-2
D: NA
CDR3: CASSFRGTNTGELFF
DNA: TGCGCCAGCAGCTTCCGGGGGACTAACACCGGGGAGCTGTTTTTT

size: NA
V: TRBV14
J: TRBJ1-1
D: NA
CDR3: CASSRPGMNTEAFF
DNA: TGTGCCAGCAGCCGCCCGGGGATGAACACTGAAGCTTTCTTT

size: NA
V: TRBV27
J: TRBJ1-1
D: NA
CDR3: CASSFVDTRNTEAFF
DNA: TGTGCCAGCAGTTTTGTCGACACCCGAAACACTGAAGCTTTCTTT

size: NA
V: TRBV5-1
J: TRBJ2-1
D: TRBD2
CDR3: CASSLEPLASGGNEQFF
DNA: TGCGCCAGCAGCTTGGAACCTTTGGCTAGCGGGGGTAATGAGCAGTTCTTC

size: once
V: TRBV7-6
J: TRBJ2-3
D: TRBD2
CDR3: CASSPGGGRTDTQYF
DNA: TGTGCCAGCAGCCCAGGCGGGGGGCGCACAGATACGCAGTATTTT

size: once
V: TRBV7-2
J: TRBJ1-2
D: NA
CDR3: CASSAQGRTPDGYTF
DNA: TGTGCCAGCAGCGCCCAAGGTAGGACACCTGATGGCTACACCTTC

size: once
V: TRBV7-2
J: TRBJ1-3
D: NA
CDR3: CASSPYSPARNTIYF
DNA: TGTGCCAGCAGCCCATATTCCCCGGCGAGAAACACCATATATTTT

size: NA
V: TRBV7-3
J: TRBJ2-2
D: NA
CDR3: CASSFSRGAGELFF
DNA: TGTGCCAGCAGCTTCTCCCGAGGTGCCGGGGAGCTGTTTTTT

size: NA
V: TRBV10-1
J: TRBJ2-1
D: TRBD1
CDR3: CASSESRTGNNEQFF
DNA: TGCGCCAGCAGTGAGTCAAGGACAGGGAACAATGAGCAGTTCTTC

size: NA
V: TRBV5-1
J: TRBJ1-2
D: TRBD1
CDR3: CASSWNPGQNYGYTF
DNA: TGCGCCAGCAGCTGGAATCCGGGACAGAACTATGGCTACACCTTC

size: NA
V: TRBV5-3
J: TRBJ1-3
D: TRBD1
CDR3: CARSLHRGRAGNTIYF
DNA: TGTGCCAGAAGCTTGCACAGGGGGCGGGCTGGAAACACCATATATTTT

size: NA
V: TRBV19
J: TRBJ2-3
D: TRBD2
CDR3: CASSIEAGGLTDTQYF
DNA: TGTGCCAGTAGTATAGAAGCGGGGGGCCTCACAGATACGCAGTATTTT

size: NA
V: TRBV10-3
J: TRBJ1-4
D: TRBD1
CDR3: CAIRGGAGEKLFF
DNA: TGTGCCATCAGAGGGGGCGCCGGTGAAAAACTGTTTTTT